These T cell receptor beta chains were read from a single sample in a study of T cell repertoires in cytomegalovirus infection. TCRdb reprocessed the reads via MiXCR and lists one record per CDR3 protein. The sample includes approximately 140,000 distinct CDR3 sequences, approximately 9.2% of them seen just once. Sequencing was done on a sample of PBMCs. Receptors were obtained from a human donor in good health (CMV status not recorded). Some clones in this sample may be carry-over from other donors' samples. CDR3s include the opening cysteine and the closing phenylalanine or tryptophan. The D gene is left open where the match is weak. Clone size is given for some rows only: seen once, a few or many times, or a class if the clone is expanded.

>TRBV29-1|TRBJ2-7|TRBD1|many
TGCAGCGTGGGAGGACAGGGGTCGTCCTACGAGCAGTACTTC
CSVGGQGSSYEQYF
>TRBV28|TRBJ1-1|TRBD1|-
TGTGCCAGCAGTCCACAGGGGGCCACTGAAGCTTTCTTT
CASSPQGATEAFF
>TRBV5-1|TRBJ2-1|TRBD2|many
TGCGCCAGCAGCTTGGGCAGCGGGAGGGGCTCCTACAATGAGCAGTTCTTC
CASSLGSGRGSYNEQFF
>TRBV12-3/TRBV12-4|TRBJ2-2|-|few
TGTGCCAGCAGTTTGGTAGGGGGAGCCGGGGAGCTGTTTTTT
CASSLVGGAGELFF
>TRBV5-1|TRBJ1-1|TRBD1|many
TGCGCCAGCAGCGGACAGGGGGGAACTGAAGCTTTCTTT
CASSGQGGTEAFF
>TRBV3-1|TRBJ2-3|TRBD2|few
TGTGCCAGCAGCCGCCGACTAGCGGGGGGACGAACTAGCACAGATACGCAGTATTTT
CASSRRLAGGRTSTDTQYF
>TRBV20-1|TRBJ2-5|TRBD2|-
TGCAGTGCTACGACTAGCGGGGAAAGAGGGGACCAGTACTTC
CSATTSGERGDQYF
>TRBV2|TRBJ2-1|TRBD2|-
TGTGCCAGCAGATTAGCGGGTCATGAGCAGTTCTTC
CASRLAGHEQFF
>TRBV29-1|TRBJ2-1|-|few
TGCAGCGTTGAATTCGGGGGCGCCTTAATTAATGAGCAGTTCTTC
CSVEFGGALINEQFF
>TRBV29-1|TRBJ1-1|TRBD1|-
TGCAGCGTTGAATGGACAGGGGGCACTGAAGCTTTCTTT
CSVEWTGGTEAFF
>TRBV7-2|TRBJ1-1|-|many
TGTGCCAGCAGCGCGTCCCCTGTGAACACTGAAGCTTTCTTT
CASSASPVNTEAFF
>TRBV4-1|TRBJ1-1|TRBD1|many
TGCGCCACCAAACCCGGGACAGGGGGAAAAGCTAACACTGAAGCTTTCTTT
CATKPGTGGKANTEAFF
>TRBV5-1|TRBJ2-7|TRBD2|-
TGCGCCAGCCAACCGAGCGGGGGAAACTCCTACGAGCAGTACTTC
CASQPSGGNSYEQYF
>TRBV7-2|TRBJ1-5|-|many
TGTGCCAGCAGCTTAGGGGGCGCATGGCAGCCCCAGCATTTT
CASSLGGAWQPQHF
>TRBV28|TRBJ2-1|TRBD2|many
TGTGCCAGCAGCTCCAGCGGGATCAACAATGAGCAGTTCTTC
CASSSSGINNEQFF
>TRBV5-5|TRBJ1-6|-|many
TGTGCCAGCAGCTTGGGGGACTCACCCCTCCACTTT
CASSLGDSPLHF
>TRBV7-2|TRBJ2-5|-|many
TGTGCCAGCAGCTTTCAGGGCCGCGAGACCCAGTACTTC
CASSFQGRETQYF
>TRBV7-9|TRBJ1-1|-|-
TGTGCCAGCAGCCATCCATTTAGGGACACTGAAGCTTTCTTT
CASSHPFRDTEAFF
>TRBV7-2|TRBJ2-7|-|many
TGTGCCAGCAGCTTAAGGTCTGCGTGGGGGAGCTCCTACGAGCAGTACTTC
CASSLRSAWGSSYEQYF
>TRBV12-3/TRBV12-4|TRBJ1-1|TRBD1|few
TGTGCCAGCACTCAGGGAGACAGGGGTGCTTTCTTT
CASTQGDRGAFF
>TRBV12-3/TRBV12-4|TRBJ2-1|TRBD2|many
TGTGCCAGCAGCCTCAAGGGACTAGTTTTCAATGAGCAGTTCTTC
CASSLKGLVFNEQFF
>TRBV4-1|TRBJ1-4|-|many
TGCGCCAGCAGCCCTACCGGCCCGTCTAATGAAAAACTGTTTTTT
CASSPTGPSNEKLFF
>TRBV20-1|TRBJ2-1|-|many
TGCAGTGCTAGAGCGTCAGGGGTAAATGAGCAGTTCTTC
CSARASGVNEQFF
>TRBV2|TRBJ1-6|-|few
TGTGCCAGCAGTGTAGACTATAATTCACCCCTCCACTTT
CASSVDYNSPLHF
>TRBV4-1|TRBJ1-1|TRBD1|many
TGCGCCAGCAGCCAAGGATCCGGGACAGGGGTTGAAGCTTTCTTT
CASSQGSGTGVEAFF
>TRBV5-4|TRBJ1-1|TRBD1|-
TGTGCCAGCAGCCAACCCACGGGACAGGGAATGAACACTGAAGCTTTCTTT
CASSQPTGQGMNTEAFF
>TRBV7-6|TRBJ1-2|-|few
TGTGCCAGCAGCTTAGGCAGGGTCGGTGGCTACACCTTC
CASSLGRVGGYTF
>TRBV6-1|TRBJ1-1|-|many
TGTGCCAGCAGAGAACCGGGACTCTGGGAGAACACTGAAGCTTTCTTT
CASREPGLWENTEAFF
>TRBV28|TRBJ1-4|-|many
TGTGCCAGCAGTGGAGCGGCCTTTCGGGAAAAACTGTTTTTT
CASSGAAFREKLFF
>TRBV7-2|TRBJ2-5|-|many
TGTGCCAGCAGCCTGCCCGGCCCCCCAGAGACCCAGTACTTC
CASSLPGPPETQYF
>TRBV7-3|TRBJ2-1|-|many
TGTGCCAGCAGCTACCGGCCGGGACTCCAATACAATGAGCAGTTCTTC
CASSYRPGLQYNEQFF
>TRBV20-1|TRBJ1-1|TRBD1|many
TGCAGTGCTAGAGACTTTGACAGGGGAGGCACTGAAGCTTTCTTT
CSARDFDRGGTEAFF
>TRBV25-1|TRBJ2-5|TRBD2|many
TGTGCCAGCAGCCCAATTAGCGGGTACCAAGAGACCCAGTACTTC
CASSPISGYQETQYF
>TRBV20-1|TRBJ2-7|-|-
TGCAGTGCTTCCCCTAGCGTGACCTACGAGCAGTACTTC
CSASPSVTYEQYF
>TRBV3-1|TRBJ1-3|-|many
TGTGCCAGCAGCCAAGACGGTTACTCTGGAAACACCATATATTTT
CASSQDGYSGNTIYF
>TRBV5-1|TRBJ1-1|-|many
TGCGCCAGCAGCGGGTGGGCCCAGGGCACTGAAGCTTTCTTT
CASSGWAQGTEAFF
>TRBV6-2/TRBV6-3|TRBJ2-7|-|few
TGTGCCAGAGTCCCCGAGCAGTACTTC
CARVPEQYF
>TRBV7-6|TRBJ2-5|-|many
TGTGCCAGCAGCTTAGCGCGTAGGCAAGAGACCCAGTACTTC
CASSLARRQETQYF
>TRBV7-2|TRBJ2-1|TRBD2|many
TGTGCCAGCAGCTTAGAATCAGCGGGGGGTTACAATGAGCAGTTCTTC
CASSLESAGGYNEQFF
>TRBV2|TRBJ2-1|TRBD2|-
TGTGCCAGCAGTGAAGCGCGGCTGACTAGCGGGGTGTTCTTC
CASSEARLTSGVFF
>TRBV5-5|TRBJ1-1|-|many
TGTGCCAGCAGCTTGGACATTGGGACTGAAGCTTTCTTT
CASSLDIGTEAFF
>TRBV3-1|TRBJ1-1|-|-
TGTGCCAGCAGCCAAGATCTGTCACAGGTGGACACTGAAGCTTTCTTT
CASSQDLSQVDTEAFF
>TRBV6-2/TRBV6-3|TRBJ2-3|-|few
TGTGCCAGCAGTTACCGGCTCATCTCAGATACGCAGTATTTT
CASSYRLISDTQYF
>TRBV7-2|TRBJ1-2|-|many
TGTGCCAGCAGCTTAGCGGCGGGCGTGGATGGCTACACCTTC
CASSLAAGVDGYTF
>TRBV18|TRBJ2-3|-|few
TGTGCCAGCTTCCCTTCCCTCACAGATACGCAGTATTTT
CASFPSLTDTQYF
>TRBV12-3/TRBV12-4|TRBJ1-1|TRBD1|many
TGTGCCAGCAGTTTGGGACAGGGTAGGAGGAACACTGAAGCTTTCTTT
CASSLGQGRRNTEAFF
>TRBV29-1|TRBJ2-7|-|-
TGCAGCGTAACAGGGTCCCCCTCCTACGAGCAGTACTTC
CSVTGSPSYEQYF
>TRBV5-5|TRBJ2-2|TRBD1|many
TGTGCCAGCAGCTCTACAGGGGATCGTTACACCGGGGAGCTGTTTTTT
CASSSTGDRYTGELFF